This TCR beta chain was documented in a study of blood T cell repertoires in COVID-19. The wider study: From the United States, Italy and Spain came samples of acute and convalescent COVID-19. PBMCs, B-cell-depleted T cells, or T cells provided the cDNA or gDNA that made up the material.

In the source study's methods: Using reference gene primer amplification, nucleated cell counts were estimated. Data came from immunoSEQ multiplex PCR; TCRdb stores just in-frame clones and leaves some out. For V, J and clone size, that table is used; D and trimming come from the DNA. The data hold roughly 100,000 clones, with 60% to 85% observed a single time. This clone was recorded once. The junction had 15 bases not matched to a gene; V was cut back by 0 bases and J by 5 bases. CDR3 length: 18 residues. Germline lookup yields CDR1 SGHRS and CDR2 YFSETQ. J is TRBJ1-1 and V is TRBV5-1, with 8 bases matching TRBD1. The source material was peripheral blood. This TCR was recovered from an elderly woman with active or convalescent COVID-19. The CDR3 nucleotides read TGCGCCAGCAGCTTGGGGATGCTTTCAGGGGGCGGCCTTACTGAAGCTTTCTTT. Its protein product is CASSLGMLSGGGLTEAFF. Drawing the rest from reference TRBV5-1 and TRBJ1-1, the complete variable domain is KAGVTQTPRYLIKTRGQQVTLSCSPISGHRSVSWYQQTPGQGLQFLFEYFSETQRNKGNFPGRFSGRQFSNSRSEMNVSTLELGDSALYLCASSLGMLSGGGLTEAFFGQGTRLTVV.